This T cell receptor (beta chain) appears in the sequencing data of a study of cytomegalovirus exposure and HLA in healthy donors (dated by TCRdb to 2016 to 2017). The study in broad terms: An earlier analysis of roughly 630 of the donors reported about 290 Gb of sequence data and approximately 110 million unique TCR beta sequences from some 180 million T cells. An early release covering some 640 HLA-typed donors comprised about 300 gigabases of sequencing data and roughly 85 million unique TCR sequences. Among the roughly 370 genotyped donors, 81% belonged to the genetic ancestry cluster associated with self-reported Caucasian donors. The study aimed to test whether cataloging public T cell receptors could reveal signatures of past pathogen exposure. Using immunosequencing, the study profiled T cell repertoires from roughly 650 subjects and related those repertoires to cytomegalovirus serostatus. In addition to the first cohort of 500 to 850 subjects, a separate validation cohort of approximately 130 different subjects was used. To predict cytomegalovirus infection status, the study brought together high-throughput TCR immunosequencing, statistical association of individual TCRs with disease status, and machine learning. A later analysis re-examined previously published TCR beta repertoires from more than 650 donors and added high-resolution HLA genotyping to investigate patterns of TCR occurrence. Rather than using new phenotypic data, the later analysis identified candidate immune exposures from TCR beta sequences and from how often those sequences occurred across donors. An earlier analysis of a few hundred of the donors applied high-throughput TCR beta sequencing to assess whether each TCR beta V gene segment acted as functional or pseudogenic. Alongside the repertoire data, information on donor age, sex, ethnicity and CMV serostatus was compiled. In a later genetic analysis, genome-wide SNP genotypes for about 60% of the 666 donors were used, and that subset was treated as a discovery cohort. Every repertoire in the discovery cohort had been generated on one and the same sequencing platform. HLA typing included class I and class II loci at four-digit resolution. The number of donors typed differed by locus, with about 629-630 for A, B, C, DRB1 and DQB1, more than 500 for DQA1, 600 to 610 for DPA1, and around 460 for DPB1. Roughly five DR-DQ haplotypes were treated as single units for association and clustering because of strong linkage in the cohort. Among about 410 genotyped donors of the cohort, an average of roughly 230,000 unique TCR beta nucleotide sequences was sequenced per donor, of which about 18% were non-productive.

From the cysteine through the phenylalanine, the CDR3 covers 15 amino acids. Solely the CDR3 DNA is kept, with 45 bases framed from the first base. From a lookup of the germline V gene, CDR1 and CDR2 are ENHRY and SYGVKD. Trimming removed 0 bases from V and 2 bases from J; the gene matches leave 2 bases unexplained. What the study reported, not specific to this receptor: In a later analysis, HLA-associated TCR beta chains were found to be more clonally expanded and to have lower generation probabilities than equally common non-associated chains. HLA typing was unavailable for some donors at each locus, so association tests used only the typed subset. A few of the identified cytomegalovirus-associated TCR beta chains were confirmed in vitro to be specific for cytomegalovirus antigens. A cluster of highly shared sequence variants was judged likely to represent a technical artifact of the sequencing pipeline. Sequencing depth was assumed to be roughly uniform across donors in the presence/absence analyses, though that assumption may not hold. Correlated functional status among segregating V segments might reflect linkage disequilibrium, but an unknown experimental factor could not be ruled out. Seventeen rarely observed V segments, including chromosome 9 orphons, were excluded from the earlier analysis of approximately 500 of the donors because counts were too low. The only immune exposure information available for the cohort was CMV serostatus. Specific HLA alleles were associated with 15,000 to 20,000 TCR beta sequences at a false discovery rate of 0.05 in a later analysis. In this cohort, only TCR beta chains were sequenced, and detectable features were limited by the absence of alpha or paired-chain data. Most TCR sequences were observed very rarely across donors, whereas some public TCRs were present in many individuals. In a later genetic analysis, fewer N-insertions in productive TCRs were reported among donors in an Asian-associated ancestry cluster than the roughly 640-donor mean. Some IMGT-functional V segments, including TRBV6-2 and TRBV6-3, could not be distinguished by the 87-base-pair reads and were therefore excluded. In both the original and validation cohorts, the classifier was reported to diagnose cytomegalovirus status with high specificity and sensitivity. According to the authors, the approach could potentially be generalized to other disease states and immunological phenotypes. The study listed approximately 150 TCR beta chains as associated with cytomegalovirus. Several of the top co-occurrence clusters appeared to be linked to parvovirus B19, influenza, CMV and Epstein-Barr virus, according to a later analysis. Most CMV-associated TCR beta chains appeared to be HLA-restricted in a later analysis, and the HLA associations seemed to be driven largely by CMV exposure. Strong co-occurrence of HLA alleles, especially DR and DQ, made assigning TCR associations to individual alleles difficult. V-gene and J-gene trimming of TCR beta chains was associated with a missense DCLRE1C variant in a later genetic analysis, and the association was replicated in an independent cohort. In an earlier analysis of 587 of the donors, most TCR beta V segments appeared in productive rearrangements about 87% or about 30% of the time, broadly matching IMGT annotations. A further reported finding was that TCR beta sequences accurately predicted the HLA-A and HLA-B alleles for most subjects in the first cohort. A later analysis found that TCR association rates varied across HLA loci, with DRB1 alleles showing the most associated TCRs and HLA-C alleles the fewest.

The cohort was made up of about 610 healthy bone marrow donors. At the time of sampling, every cohort member was nominally healthy, though immune exposures that went unrecorded were likely present. The donor was CMV seronegative and belonged to the group of 320 or so seronegative cohort members. Every donor gave a peripheral blood sample, and the peripheral blood mononuclear cells from that sample were used for TCR beta sequencing. Genomic DNA was extracted from the blood cell samples with the Qiagen DNeasy Blood Extraction Kit. For this clone: Its antigen remains unidentified. Per-base qualities were not stored, and no clone one base away is much larger.

Libraries came from the immunoSEQ multiplex PCR assay. A mixture of 60 forward primers for TCR Vbeta segments and 13 reverse primers for TCR Jbeta segments was used in the multiplex PCR. A multiplex PCR assay on genomic DNA amplified the CDR3 region of rearranged TCR beta genes. The amplified TCR beta libraries were sequenced on the Illumina HiSeq System as 87-base-pair reads. The paper's data handling went like this. In a later analysis, tens of millions of unique TCR beta chains were counted across the roughly 610 repertoires, and roughly 10 million of these chains were shared by at least two donors. Raw reads were error-corrected and collapsed into unique sequences with a nearest-neighbor algorithm that merged closely related sequences to remove PCR and sequencing errors. To assign V, D and J gene segments, CDR3 sequences were aligned to IMGT reference sequences. Each retained sequence needed at least a six-nucleotide match to both a V gene segment and a J gene segment. Rearrangements were classified as productive when the CDR3 lacked stop codons and remained in frame with V and J, and all other rearrangements were classified as non-productive. CDR3 was defined according to IMGT convention as the region running from the second conserved V-encoded cysteine to the conserved J-encoded phenylalanine. In an earlier analysis of 500 to 650 of the donors, sequences lacking an unambiguous match to a single V gene segment were excluded. In an earlier analysis of 587 of the donors, V segments were called functional above 56.7% productive rearrangements and were called segregating when the between-donor standard deviation exceeded 5%. To diagnose cytomegalovirus status from the catalog of TCR beta chain sequences, a statistical classification framework was built. In a later analysis, TCR nucleotide sequences were compared against IMGT/GENE-DB human TR gene sequences so that V and J genes could be assigned. A later analysis assigned CDR3 sequences and most-parsimonious VDJ recombination scenarios with the TCRdist pipeline. In a later analysis, each TCR beta chain was defined by its CDR3 amino acid sequence together with its V-gene family, and reads lacking a unique V-gene family were excluded. In a later analysis, around 600 highly shared, low-generation-probability nucleotide sequences were removed to address suspected cross-contamination and a sequencing artifact. For each public chain, a later analysis derived a clonal expansion index from normalized ranks of inferred template counts within each repertoire. In a later analysis, generation probabilities were computed using a VDJ recombination model fitted to out-of-frame rearrangements, and the results were checked against IGoR. Hypergeometric tests were used in a later analysis to score TCR-TCR, TCR-HLA and TCR-CMV co-occurrence, with a repertoire-size bias correction applied to the TCR pairs. False discovery rates were estimated in a later analysis by permuting HLA or CMV assignments 20 times. In a later analysis, co-occurring TCRs were grouped using DBSCAN, with TCRdist sequence similarity added in when clustering inside HLA-allele-positive subsets. Repertoires with fewer than 30,000 or more than 120,000 public chains were left out of co-occurrence clustering, as were about 5 repertoires with anomalous nucleotide sharing. The source is immuneACCESS, and TCRdb retained only in-frame sequences with V and J called. Part of the clones is not carried over; for the studies checked, unresolved V genes explain less than half of this, and the remainder is unexplained. V and J calls and clone size are as listed in that table; D and trimming were resolved from the DNA. This sample comprises 65,000 to 100,000 clones, 76% of them detected only once. About 3.1% of the sample belongs to the ten largest clones.

Rearrangement joined TRBV10-3 to TRBJ1-2, and 8 junctional nucleotides match TRBD1. The sequencing sample was made of PBMCs. The clonotype originates from a middle-aged man in good health and CMV-seronegative. The CDR3 is CAISESGQVNYGYTF. The DNA sequence follows: TGTGCCATCAGTGAGTCGGGACAGGTGAACTATGGCTACACCTTC.